These 9 T cell receptor beta chains originate from one sample sequenced in a study of regulatory T cells in long-lasting Graves disease. Relying on iRepertoire HTBI primers and Arm-PCR of CDR3 regions, the team built TCR beta libraries. Each CDR3 protein is one row after TCRdb ran MiXCR on the multiplex PCR reads. Among under 350,000 distinct CDR3 sequences listed, roughly a fifth were seen once. Time point: persistent/refractory GD, antithyroid drugs over 5 years with positive TRAb. Following extraction of RNA from PBMCs, that RNA was used to make the TCR library. This specimen was peripheral blood mononuclear cells (PBMCs), taken when the disease was refractory, from a patient treated with antithyroid drugs. These receptors originate from a female donor with Graves disease.

This clonotype occurred many times. The chain employs TRBV6-2 or TRBV6-3 and TRBJ1-6; D call uncertain. Germline V lookup: CDR1 MNHEY, CDR2 SVGEGT. The CDR3 runs 14 residues. V was shortened by 3 bases and J by 10 bases, with 13 bases between the two germline ends. In nucleotides, the CDR3 is TGTGCCAGCAGTTATGTCGAGGGTAACTCACCCCTCCACTTT. It translates to CASSYVEGNSPLHF.

Many counts were recorded for this clonotype. This chain links TRBV12-3 or TRBV12-4 with TRBJ2-7; D might be TRBD1 (6 bases). The CDR3 has 14 amino acids. V gave up 6 bases and J gave up 5 bases, with 17 bases separating them. The CDR3 loop is CASRSAGEYNEQYF. The CDR3 DNA reads TGTGCCAGCAGGTCGGCAGGGGAGTACAACGAGCAGTACTTC.

This rearrangement joins TRBV19 to TRBJ2-7, with D maybe TRBD1 (6 bases). V shed 3 bases and J shed 5 bases, with 11 bases lying between them. Germline-derived CDR1 and CDR2 are LNHDA and SQIVND (reference sequence). The CDR3 is 13 residues long. In nucleotides, the CDR3 is TGTGCCAGTAGTATCCAGGGGTTGGACGAGCAGTACTTC. Translation gives CASSIQGLDEQYF.

V is TRBV27 and J is TRBJ1-1; D may be TRBD1 (5 bases). CDR1 and CDR2 from the germline V gene are MNHEY and SMNVEV (reference sequence). The CDR3 totals 14 residues. V gave up 2 bases and J gave up 2 bases, with 9 bases separating them. The CDR3 loop is CASSLTGQNTEAFF. DNA for the CDR3: TGTGCCAGCAGTTTAACCGGACAAAACACTGAAGCTTTCTTT.

J is TRBJ2-4 and V is TRBV4-1; TRBD2 aligns across 14 bases. CDR1 is MGHRA, CDR2 YSYEKL, per germline. CDR3 length equals 18 residues. The trim removed 4 bases at V and 3 bases at J, leaving 8 bases unmatched. The CDR3 here is CASSPGLAGGVLKNIQYF. CDR3 in DNA: TGCGCCAGCAGCCCCGGACTAGCGGGAGGAGTACTCAAAAACATTCAGTACTTC.

This clonotype was counted many times. The gene calls are TRBV28 and TRBJ1-2; 8 bases match TRBD1. CDR1 MDHEN and CDR2 SYDVKM come from the germline V gene. With V trimmed by 6 bases and J by 5 bases, 11 bases remained unmatched. The CDR3 consists of 15 residues. The CDR3 sequence: CASSHGDRNQYGYTF. The CDR3 nucleotides read TGTGCCAGCAGCCATGGGGACAGGAATCAATATGGCTACACCTTC.

V gene TRBV5-6 combines with J gene TRBJ2-5, with 7 nucleotides matching TRBD1. Germline V gene lookup returns CDR1 SGHDT and CDR2 YYEEEE. The CDR3 is 13 residues long. V lost 5 bases and J lost 5; bases outside the gene matches: 6. The CDR3 loop reads CASSRQGEETQYF. The CDR3 DNA follows: TGTGCCAGCAGTCGACAGGGAGAGGAGACCCAGTACTTC.

This clonotype has more than one count but fewer than ten. This chain uses TRBV20-1 with TRBJ1-6, with D hard to call. This CDR3 region has 16 residues. Germline V gene sequence: CDR1 DFQATT, CDR2 SNEGSKA (reference sequence). V gave up 4 bases and J gave up 7 bases, with 20 bases separating them. CDR3 nucleotide sequence: TGCAGTGCTACCAACCAGGCCAACCTTGGAAATTCACCCCTCCACTTT. As protein: CSATNQANLGNSPLHF.

About this clonotype: The junction differs from germline at one of its ends, possibly a read error. The CDR3: CASREDTYYSPLHF. CDR3 DNA sequence: TGTGCCAGCAGGGAAGATACATACTATTCACCCCTCCACTTT. The genes are TRBV6-1 and TRBJ1-6; D not resolved. This CDR3 has 14 amino acids. CDR1 and CDR2 (germline): MNHNS, SASEGT.